The T cell receptor (beta chain) under discussion was sequenced for a study of blood T cell repertoires in COVID-19 (dated by TCRdb to between 2020 and 2021). With regard to the full study: Samples covering the acute and convalescent phases of COVID-19 were provided by collaborators in the United States, Italy and Spain. Subjects who had been exposed to COVID-19, were actively infected with it, or had recovered from it provided the deeply sampled blood TCRbeta repertoires that made up the dataset. The material from the prospective study consisted of cDNA or gDNA derived from T cells, B-cell-depleted T cells, or PBMCs. A de-identified subject ID, COVID-19 status, age in years and sex were almost always included in the sample metadata. HLA class I and class II types, where available, came from metadata supplied by the sample provider rather than from assay-based typing. The repertoires were released in a freely available public database intended as a resource for research on the immune response to SARS-CoV-2. The samples were drawn from the first 160 participants of the ongoing ImmuneRACE study and from more than 1,000 subjects provided by 6 global collaborators. The investigation overall reported the following: The quantity of clinical and demographic metadata differed by source and by participant and was supplied without curation.

Cut back by 0 bases and 7 bases, the V and J ends lie 12 bases apart. From cysteine to phenylalanine, the CDR3 is 14 amino acids long. Only the CDR3 DNA stays, 42 bases, in frame from base 1. Looking up the germline V gene yields CDR1 SGHTA and CDR2 FQGNSA. Comment on this clone: It has no known antigen specificity. Nothing much larger sits one base from this clone, and base qualities are not available.

In the prospective study, participants were about 18 to 95 years old, resided in fewer than 25 geographic areas of the United States, and were enrolled through a virtual design. In the prospective study, participants were assigned to cohorts based on the clinical history participants reported in a screening survey and a study questionnaire. Mobile phlebotomists in the prospective study collected whole blood, serum and a nasopharyngeal or oropharyngeal swab from every participant. Prospective study participants could optionally give additional blood draws and questionnaires over a 2-month period. Prospective study blood samples were shipped either frozen or at room temperature before DNA extraction. The immunoSEQ Assay, a bias-controlled multiplex PCR, was used to amplify TCRbeta CDR3 regions from genomic DNA. The paper's data handling went like this. The number of nucleated cells in each sample was estimated by amplification of reference gene primers within the assay. To quantify the absolute abundance of each unique TCRbeta CDR3 rearrangement, sequence reads were collapsed and filtered. Productive Simpson clonality was computed per sample as the square root of Simpson's diversity index over productive rearrangements. The clones in this table, taken by TCRdb from immuneACCESS, are in-frame only. Not every clone is retained; where verified, under half of the shortfall comes from an unresolved V gene, and the cause of the rest is unknown. V and J calls plus clone size are reproduced from that table; the DNA served to infer D and trimming. The sample includes 400,000 or so clones, with roughly 87% observed a single time. The ten top clones hold 2% to 2.5% of the sample.

The receptor chain draws on TRBV7-2 and TRBJ1-2; no confident D gene assignment can be made. This receptor was obtained from a woman aged 40 to 55 with acute COVID-19. Sequencing used PBMCs or T cells enriched from blood (not recorded which). The CDR3 protein is CASSLAFEGRGYTF. The DNA sequence reads TGTGCCAGCAGCTTAGCGTTCGAGGGTCGTGGCTACACCTTC.